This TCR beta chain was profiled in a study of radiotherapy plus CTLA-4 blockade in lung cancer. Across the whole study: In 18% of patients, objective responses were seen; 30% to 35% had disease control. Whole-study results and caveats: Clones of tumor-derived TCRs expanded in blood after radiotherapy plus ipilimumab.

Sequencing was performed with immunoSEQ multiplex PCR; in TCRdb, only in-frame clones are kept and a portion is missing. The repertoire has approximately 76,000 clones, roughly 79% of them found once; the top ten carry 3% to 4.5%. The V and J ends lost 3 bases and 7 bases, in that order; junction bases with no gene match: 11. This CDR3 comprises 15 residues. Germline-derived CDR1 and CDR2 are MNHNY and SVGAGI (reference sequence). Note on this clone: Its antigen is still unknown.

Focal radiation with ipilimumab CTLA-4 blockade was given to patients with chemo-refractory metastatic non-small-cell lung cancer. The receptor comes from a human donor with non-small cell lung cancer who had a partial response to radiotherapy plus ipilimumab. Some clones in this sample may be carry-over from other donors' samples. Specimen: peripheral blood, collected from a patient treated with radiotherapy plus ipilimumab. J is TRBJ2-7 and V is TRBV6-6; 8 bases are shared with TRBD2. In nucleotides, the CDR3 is TGTGCCAGCAGTTATAAAACTAGCGGAACGAGGGAGCAGTACTTC. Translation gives CASSYKTSGTREQYF.